This note documents a single T cell receptor beta chain sequence. The antigen remains undetermined. The data are from a study of T cell responses to AZD1222 COVID-19 vaccine. Study findings and constraints: Every sample of the repertoires postdated the peak T cell response. There were mostly white British donors and more females than males, and clonal diversity was possibly underestimated.

This CDR3 has 15 residues. Germline-derived CDR1 and CDR2 are MDHEN and SYDVKM. V lost 3 bases, J lost 5 bases, and 14 bases lay in between. Clones were read by immunoSEQ multiplex PCR, and TCRdb kept only the in-frame ones, dropping some. Here the sample spans roughly 150,000 clones, over 90% being singletons. The specimen comprised peripheral blood, sampled on day 0 of AZD1222 vaccination. V usage is TRBV28 and J usage is TRBJ1-5; D is ambiguous. The clonotype originates from an adult in good health. The CDR3 coding sequence is TGTGCCAGCAGTTTGTCTGATCAAACCTATCAGCCCCAGCATTTT. This codes for CASSLSDQTYQPQHF.